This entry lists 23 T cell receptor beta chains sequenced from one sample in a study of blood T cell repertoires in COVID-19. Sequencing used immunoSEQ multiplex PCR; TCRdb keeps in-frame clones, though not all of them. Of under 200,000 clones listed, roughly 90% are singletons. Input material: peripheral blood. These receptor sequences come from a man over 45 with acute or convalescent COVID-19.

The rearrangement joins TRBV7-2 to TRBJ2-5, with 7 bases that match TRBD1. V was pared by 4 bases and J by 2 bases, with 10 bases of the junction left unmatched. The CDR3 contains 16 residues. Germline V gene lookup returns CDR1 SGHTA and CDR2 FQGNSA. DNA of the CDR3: TGTGCCAGCAGCTCGGGACAGTTGATCGTACAAGAGACCCAGTACTTC. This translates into CASSSGQLIVQETQYF.

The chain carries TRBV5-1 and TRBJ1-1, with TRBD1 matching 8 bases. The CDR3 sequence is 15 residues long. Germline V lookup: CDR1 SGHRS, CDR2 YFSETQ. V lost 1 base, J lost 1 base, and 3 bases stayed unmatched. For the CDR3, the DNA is TGCGCCAGCAGCTTGCCAGGGGGCACGAACACTGAAGCTTTCTTT. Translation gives CASSLPGGTNTEAFF.

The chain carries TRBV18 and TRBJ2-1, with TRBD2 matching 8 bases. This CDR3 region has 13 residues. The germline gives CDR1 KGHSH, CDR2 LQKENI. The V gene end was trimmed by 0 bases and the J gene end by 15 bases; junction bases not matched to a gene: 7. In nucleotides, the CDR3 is TGTGCCAGCTCACCACCGAGCCGGGGGGGCCTGTTCTTC. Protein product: CASSPPSRGGLFF.

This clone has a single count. CDR3 residues: CASSPVGQGETQYF. The CDR3 DNA is TGTGCCAGCTCACCGGTAGGACAGGGAGAGACCCAGTACTTC. The V call is TRBV18, the J call TRBJ2-5, with 8 bases matching TRBD1. The V gene's germline CDR1 is KGHSH and CDR2 LQKENI. Losses at the gene ends were 3 bases for V and 4 bases for J; bases not matched to a gene: 4. The CDR3 has 14 amino acids.

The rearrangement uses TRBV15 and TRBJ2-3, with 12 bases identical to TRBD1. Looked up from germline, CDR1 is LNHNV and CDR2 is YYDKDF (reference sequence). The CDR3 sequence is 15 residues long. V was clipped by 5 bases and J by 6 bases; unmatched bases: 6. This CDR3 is CATSPRDRGPDTQYF. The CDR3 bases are TGTGCCACCAGCCCCAGGGACAGGGGGCCCGATACGCAGTATTTT.

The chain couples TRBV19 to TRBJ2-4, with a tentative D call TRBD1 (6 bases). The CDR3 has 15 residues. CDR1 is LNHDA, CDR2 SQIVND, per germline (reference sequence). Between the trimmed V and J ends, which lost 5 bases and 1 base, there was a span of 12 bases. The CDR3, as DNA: TGTGCCAGTAGTGCCCCAGGGGTGGCCAAAAACATTCAGTACTTC. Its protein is CASSAPGVAKNIQYF. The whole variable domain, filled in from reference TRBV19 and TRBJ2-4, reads DGGITQSPKYLFRKEGQNVTLSCEQNLNHDAMYWYRQDPGQGLRLIYYSQIVNDFQKGDIAEGYSVSREKKESFPLTVTSAQKNPTAFYLCASSAPGVAKNIQYFGAGTRLSVL.

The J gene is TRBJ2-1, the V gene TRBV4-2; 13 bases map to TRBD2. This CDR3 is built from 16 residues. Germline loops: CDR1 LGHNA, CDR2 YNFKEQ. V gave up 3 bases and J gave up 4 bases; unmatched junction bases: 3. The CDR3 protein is CASSQGLAGRYNEQFF. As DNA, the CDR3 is TGTGCCAGCAGCCAGGGACTAGCGGGGAGATACAATGAGCAGTTCTTC.

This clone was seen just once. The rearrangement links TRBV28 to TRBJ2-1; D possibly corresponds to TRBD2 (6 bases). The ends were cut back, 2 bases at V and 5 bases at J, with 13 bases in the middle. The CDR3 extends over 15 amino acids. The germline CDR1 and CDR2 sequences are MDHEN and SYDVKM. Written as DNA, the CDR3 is TGTGCCAGCAGTTTACAGGACTACTTAAACAATGAGCAGTTCTTC. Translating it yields CASSLQDYLNNEQFF.

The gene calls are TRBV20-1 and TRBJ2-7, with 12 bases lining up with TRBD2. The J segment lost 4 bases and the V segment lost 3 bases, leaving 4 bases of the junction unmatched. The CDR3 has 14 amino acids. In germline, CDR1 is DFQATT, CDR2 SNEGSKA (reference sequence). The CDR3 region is CSASASGREYEQYF. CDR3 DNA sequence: TGCAGTGCTAGTGCTAGCGGGAGGGAATACGAGCAGTACTTC.

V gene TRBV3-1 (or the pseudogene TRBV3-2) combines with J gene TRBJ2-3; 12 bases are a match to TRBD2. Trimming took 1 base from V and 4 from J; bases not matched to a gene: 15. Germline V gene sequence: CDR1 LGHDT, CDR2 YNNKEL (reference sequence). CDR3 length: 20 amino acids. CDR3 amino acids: CASSQVYHRTSGIGPDTQYF. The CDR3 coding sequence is TGTGCCAGCAGCCAAGTCTATCATCGGACTAGCGGGATCGGGCCAGATACGCAGTATTTT.

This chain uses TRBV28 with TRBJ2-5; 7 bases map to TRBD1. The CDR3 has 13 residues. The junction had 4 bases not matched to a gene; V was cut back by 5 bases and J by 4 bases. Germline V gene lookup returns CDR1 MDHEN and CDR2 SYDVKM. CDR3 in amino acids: CASSEGAGETQYF. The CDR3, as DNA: TGTGCCAGCAGTGAGGGGGCGGGAGAGACCCAGTACTTC.

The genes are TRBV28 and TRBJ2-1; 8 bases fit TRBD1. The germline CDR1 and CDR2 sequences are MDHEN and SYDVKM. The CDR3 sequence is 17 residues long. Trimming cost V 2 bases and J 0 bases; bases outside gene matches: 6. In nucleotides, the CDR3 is TGTGCCAGCAGTTTACGGACAGGGTATAGCTCCTACAATGAGCAGTTCTTC. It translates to CASSLRTGYSSYNEQFF.

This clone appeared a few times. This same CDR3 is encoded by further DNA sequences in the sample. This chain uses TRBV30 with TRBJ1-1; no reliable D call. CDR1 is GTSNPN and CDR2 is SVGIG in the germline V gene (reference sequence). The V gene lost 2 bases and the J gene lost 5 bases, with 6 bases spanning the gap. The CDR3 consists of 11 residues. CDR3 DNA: TGTGCCTGGAGTAGAGGGACTGAAGCTTTCTTT. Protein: CAWSRGTEAFF.

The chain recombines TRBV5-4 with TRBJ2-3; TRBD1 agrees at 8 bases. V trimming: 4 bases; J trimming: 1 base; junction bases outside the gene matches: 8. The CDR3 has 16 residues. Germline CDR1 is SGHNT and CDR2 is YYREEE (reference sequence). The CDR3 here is CASSPAPGQGTDTQYF. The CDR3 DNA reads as TGTGCCAGCAGCCCAGCTCCGGGACAGGGCACAGATACGCAGTATTTT.

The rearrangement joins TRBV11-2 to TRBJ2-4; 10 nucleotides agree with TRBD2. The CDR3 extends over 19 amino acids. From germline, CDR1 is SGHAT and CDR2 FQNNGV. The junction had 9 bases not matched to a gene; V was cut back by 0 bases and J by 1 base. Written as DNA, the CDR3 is TGTGCCAGCAGCTTAGATCACCAGCAGACTAGCGGGGCCAAAAACATTCAGTACTTC. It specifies CASSLDHQQTSGAKNIQYF.

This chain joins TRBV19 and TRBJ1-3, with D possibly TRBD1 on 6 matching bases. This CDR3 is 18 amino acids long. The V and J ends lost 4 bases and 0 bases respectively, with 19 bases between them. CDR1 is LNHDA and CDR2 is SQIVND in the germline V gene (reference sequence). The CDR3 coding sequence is TGTGCCAGTAGTAGGGACAAAGTCAATACGGGCTCTGGAAACACCATATATTTT. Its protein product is CASSRDKVNTGSGNTIYF.

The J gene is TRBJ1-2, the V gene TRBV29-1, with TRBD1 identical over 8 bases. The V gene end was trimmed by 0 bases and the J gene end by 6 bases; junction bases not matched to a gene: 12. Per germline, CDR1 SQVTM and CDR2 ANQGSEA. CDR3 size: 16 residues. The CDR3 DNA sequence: TGCAGCGTTGAAGAAGATCCGGGACAGGTGATTAATGGCTACACCTTC. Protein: CSVEEDPGQVINGYTF.

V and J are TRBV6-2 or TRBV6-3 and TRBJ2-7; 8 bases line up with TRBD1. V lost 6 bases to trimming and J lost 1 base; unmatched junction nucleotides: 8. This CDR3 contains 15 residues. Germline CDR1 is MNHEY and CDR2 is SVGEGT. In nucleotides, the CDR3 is TGTGCCAGCAGCCCGGGGCAGGGGGCTTCCTACGAGCAGTACGTC. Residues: CASSPGQGASYEQYV.

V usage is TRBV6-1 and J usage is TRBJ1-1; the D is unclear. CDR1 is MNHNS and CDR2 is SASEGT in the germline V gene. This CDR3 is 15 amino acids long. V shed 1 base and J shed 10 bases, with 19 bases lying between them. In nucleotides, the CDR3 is TGTGCCAGCAGTGAAGACGAGCGACGGGTCTTTGGAGCTTTCTTT. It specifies CASSEDERRVFGAFF.

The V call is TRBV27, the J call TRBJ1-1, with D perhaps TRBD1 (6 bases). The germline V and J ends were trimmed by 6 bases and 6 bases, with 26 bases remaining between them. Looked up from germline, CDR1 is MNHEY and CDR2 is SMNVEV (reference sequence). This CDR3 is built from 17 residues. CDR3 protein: CASSSISWGGEGPEAFF. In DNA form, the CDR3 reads TGTGCCAGCAGCTCAATCAGTTGGGGGGGCGAGGGTCCTGAAGCTTTCTTT.

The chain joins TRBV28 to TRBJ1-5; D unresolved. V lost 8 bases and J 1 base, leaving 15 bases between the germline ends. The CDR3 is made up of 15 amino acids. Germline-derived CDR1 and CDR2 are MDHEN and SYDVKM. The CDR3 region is CASVQEGVSNQPQHF. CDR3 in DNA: TGTGCCAGCGTTCAGGAGGGTGTGAGCAATCAGCCCCAGCATTTT. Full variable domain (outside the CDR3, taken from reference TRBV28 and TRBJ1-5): DVKVTQSSRYLVKRTGEKVFLECVQDMDHENMFWYRQDPGLGLRLIYFSYDVKMKEKGDIPEGYSVSREKKERFSLILESASTNQTSMYLCASVQEGVSNQPQHFGDGTRLSIL.

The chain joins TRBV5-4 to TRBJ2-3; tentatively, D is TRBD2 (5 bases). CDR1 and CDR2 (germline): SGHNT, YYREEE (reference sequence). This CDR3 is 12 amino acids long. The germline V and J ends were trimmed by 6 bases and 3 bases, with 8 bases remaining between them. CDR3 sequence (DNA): TGTGCCAGCACCTCGGGGACAGATACGCAGTATTTT. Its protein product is CASTSGTDTQYF.

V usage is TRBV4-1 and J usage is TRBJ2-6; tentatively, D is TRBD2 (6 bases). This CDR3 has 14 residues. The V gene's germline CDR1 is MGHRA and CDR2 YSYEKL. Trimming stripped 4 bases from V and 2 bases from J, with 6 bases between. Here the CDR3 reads CASSPGAGANVLTF. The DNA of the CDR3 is TGCGCCAGCAGCCCGGGGGCTGGGGCCAACGTCCTGACTTTC.